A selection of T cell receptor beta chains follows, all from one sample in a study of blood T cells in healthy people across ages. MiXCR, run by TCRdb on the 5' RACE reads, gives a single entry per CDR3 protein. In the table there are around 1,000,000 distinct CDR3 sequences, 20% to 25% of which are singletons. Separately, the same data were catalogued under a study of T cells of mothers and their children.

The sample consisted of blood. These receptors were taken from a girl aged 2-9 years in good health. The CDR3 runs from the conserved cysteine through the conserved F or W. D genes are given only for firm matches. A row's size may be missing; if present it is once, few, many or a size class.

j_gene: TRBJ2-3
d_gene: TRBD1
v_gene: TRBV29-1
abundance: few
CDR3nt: TGCAGCGTTCGGGACAGCTACACAGATACGCAGTATTTT
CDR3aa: CSVRDSYTDTQYF

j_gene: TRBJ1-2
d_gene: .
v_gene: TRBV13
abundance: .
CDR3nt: TGTGCCAGCAGCTCCCCCCTGGGGTCGGGGGTGAGAGTCTATGGCTACACCTTC
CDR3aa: CASSSPLGSGVRVYGYTF

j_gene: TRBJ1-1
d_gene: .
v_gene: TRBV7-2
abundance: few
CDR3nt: TGTGCCAGCAGCTTTGGGCACATGAACACTGAAGCTTTCTTT
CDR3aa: CASSFGHMNTEAFF

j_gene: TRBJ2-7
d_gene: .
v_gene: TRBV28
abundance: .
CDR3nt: TGTGCCAGCAGTTTAGGAGGTATTAAGCAGTACTTC
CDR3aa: CASSLGGIKQYF

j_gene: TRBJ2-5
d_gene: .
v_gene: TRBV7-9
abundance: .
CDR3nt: TGTGCCAGCAGCTTAGGGGCCAGGGAAACGGAGACCCAGTACTTC
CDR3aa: CASSLGARETETQYF

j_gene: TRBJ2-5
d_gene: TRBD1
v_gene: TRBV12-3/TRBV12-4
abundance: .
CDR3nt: TGTGCCAGCAGTTTAGCGGGACAGGGACTGATGCGGGAGACCCAGTACTTC
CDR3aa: CASSLAGQGLMRETQYF

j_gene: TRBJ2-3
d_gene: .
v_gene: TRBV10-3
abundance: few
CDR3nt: TGTGCCATCAGTGAGCCTCACGATGGGGCAGATACGCAGTATTTT
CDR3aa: CAISEPHDGADTQYF

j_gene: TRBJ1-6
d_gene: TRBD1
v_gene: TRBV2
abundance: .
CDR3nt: TGTGCCAGCAAATGGGACAGCGGGGGCAATTCACCCCTCCACTTT
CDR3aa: CASKWDSGGNSPLHF

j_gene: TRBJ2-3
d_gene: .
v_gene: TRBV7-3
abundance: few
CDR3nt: TGTGCCAGCAGCTTAACCGATGGGACGCAGTATTTT
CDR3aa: CASSLTDGTQYF

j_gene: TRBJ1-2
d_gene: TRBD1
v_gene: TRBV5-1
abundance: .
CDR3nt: TGCGCCAGCAGCTTTCTATTTGGACAGGGGGCGAGGGGCTACACCTTC
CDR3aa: CASSFLFGQGARGYTF

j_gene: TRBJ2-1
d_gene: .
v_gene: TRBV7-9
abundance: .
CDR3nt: TGTGCCAGCAGCTCCCAGGAGAAAGAGTTCTTC
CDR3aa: CASSSQEKEFF

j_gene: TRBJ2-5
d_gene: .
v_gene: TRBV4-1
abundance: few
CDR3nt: TGCGCCAGCAGCCAAGGTATTACCCCTCTACAAGAGACCCAGTACTTC
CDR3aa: CASSQGITPLQETQYF

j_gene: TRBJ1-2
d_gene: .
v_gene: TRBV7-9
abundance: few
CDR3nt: TGTGCCAGCAGCTCCTCCTCTGGCTACACCTTC
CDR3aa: CASSSSSGYTF

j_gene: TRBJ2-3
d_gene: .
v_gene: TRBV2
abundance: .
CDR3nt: TGTGCCAGCAGCCTCAAGGGCCGGTACACAGATACGCAGTATTTT
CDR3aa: CASSLKGRYTDTQYF

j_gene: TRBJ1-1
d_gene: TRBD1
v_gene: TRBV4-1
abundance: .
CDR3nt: TGCGCCAGCAGCCACTTGGACAGGGAAGCTTTCTTT
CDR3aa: CASSHLDREAFF

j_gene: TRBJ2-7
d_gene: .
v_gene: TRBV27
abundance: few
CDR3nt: TGTGCCAGCAGTTTGGGTCACCTCTACGAGCAGTACTTC
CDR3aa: CASSLGHLYEQYF

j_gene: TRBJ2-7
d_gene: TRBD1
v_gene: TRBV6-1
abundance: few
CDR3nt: TGTGCCACCCAAAACACAGGGGAAACCTACGAGCGGTACTTC
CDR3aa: CATQNTGETYERYF